These T cell receptor beta chains were read from a single sample in a study of T-cell memory formation after mild COVID-19. Each CDR3 protein gets one entry after TCRdb re-called the 5' RACE reads with MiXCR. The table lists fewer than 650,000 distinct CDR3 sequences, approximately 15% of them singletons. Sequencing used PBMCs or a T cell subset sorted from them (not recorded which). These receptor sequences come from an adult woman who had mild COVID-19 (a few samples of this study predate the infection). Cell type and time point are not known. CDR3s include the opening cysteine and the closing phenylalanine or tryptophan. Each record gives: clone size, V gene, D gene, J gene, CDR3 protein, CDR3 DNA. A D gene is named only where the DNA matches it firmly. Expanded clones get a size class; other rows say once, few or many, or leave the size out.

.	TRBV4-1	.	TRBJ1-1	CASAGSMNTEAFF	TGCGCCAGCGCAGGGTCCATGAACACTGAAGCTTTCTTT
once	TRBV29-1	.	TRBJ2-2	CSAPGGDNTGELFF	TGCAGCGCGCCAGGGGGGGACAACACCGGGGAGCTGTTTTTT
.	TRBV4-1	.	TRBJ1-4	CASSTAGLATNEKLFF	TGCGCCAGCAGCACGGCAGGGTTAGCAACTAATGAAAAACTGTTTTTT
few	TRBV5-6	.	TRBJ2-2	CASSLVLWKNTGELFF	TGTGCCAGCAGCTTGGTTCTGTGGAAGAACACCGGGGAGCTGTTTTTT
few	TRBV27	TRBD1	TRBJ2-7	CASSWGTGIYEQYF	TGTGCCAGCAGTTGGGGGACAGGGATCTACGAGCAGTACTTC
.	TRBV3-1	TRBD2	TRBJ2-3	CASSHRAGGRTDTQYF	TGTGCCAGCAGCCACCGAGCGGGGGGCCGCACAGATACGCAGTATTTT
few	TRBV5-4	TRBD1	TRBJ1-6	CASSQGQSNSPLHF	TGTGCCAGCAGCCAGGGACAGTCTAATTCACCCCTCCACTTT
few	TRBV20-1	TRBD2	TRBJ2-1	CSALAGANNEQFF	TGCAGTGCCCTAGCGGGAGCTAACAATGAGCAGTTCTTC
.	TRBV12-3/TRBV12-4	.	TRBJ2-7	CASSPTWTGVYEQYF	TGTGCCAGCAGTCCCACCTGGACTGGGGTCTACGAGCAGTACTTC
.	TRBV4-2	.	TRBJ2-2	CASSQVGRGNTGELFF	TGTGCCAGCAGCCAAGTGGGCAGGGGGAACACCGGGGAGCTGTTTTTT
few	TRBV7-9	TRBD2	TRBJ2-4	CASSFTGTSGEAKNIQYF	TGTGCCAGCAGCTTTACCGGGACTAGCGGAGAAGCCAAAAACATTCAGTACTTC
.	TRBV12-3/TRBV12-4	TRBD1	TRBJ2-3	CASSYRTGPSTDTQYF	TGTGCCAGCAGTTATCGGACAGGCCCTAGCACAGATACGCAGTATTTT
few	TRBV11-2	TRBD1	TRBJ2-2	CASSYLLPGQGSGELFF	TGTGCCAGCAGCTACCTCTTGCCGGGACAGGGATCCGGGGAGCTGTTTTTT
few	TRBV6-2/TRBV6-3	.	TRBJ1-5	CASSYRYSYRSNQPQHF	TGTGCCAGCAGTTATCGGTACTCGTATAGGAGCAATCAGCCCCAGCATTTT
few	TRBV12-3/TRBV12-4	.	TRBJ2-6	CASKTWDGNSGANVLTF	TGTGCCAGCAAAACTTGGGACGGAAACTCTGGGGCCAACGTCCTGACTTTC
.	TRBV7-2	TRBD1	TRBJ2-7	CASSTRQGRSEQYF	TGTGCCAGCAGCACGAGACAGGGTAGAAGCGAGCAGTACTTC
.	TRBV20-1	.	TRBJ2-6	CSAKGSSGANVLTF	TGCAGTGCTAAGGGCAGCTCTGGGGCCAACGTCCTGACTTTC
few	TRBV6-5	TRBD1	TRBJ1-1	CASIQQGWNTEAFF	TGTGCCAGCATCCAACAGGGGTGGAACACTGAAGCTTTCTTT
.	TRBV5-5	.	TRBJ1-2	CASTLAAGAGYGYTF	TGTGCCAGCACCCTCGCCGCCGGGGCTGGCTATGGCTACACCTTC
few	TRBV20-1	.	TRBJ1-1	CSARDGRGRTEAFF	TGCAGTGCTAGAGATGGCAGGGGACGCACTGAAGCTTTCTTT
few	TRBV20-1	.	TRBJ1-2	CSAPSPEGPYGYTF	TGCAGTGCTCCAAGCCCGGAGGGGCCCTATGGCTACACCTTC
few	TRBV10-3	.	TRBJ2-1	CATSDTYNEQFF	TGTGCCACCAGCGATACCTACAATGAGCAGTTCTTC
.	TRBV20-1	TRBD1	TRBJ2-1	CSARDPGQVSYNEQFF	TGCAGTGCTAGAGACCCGGGACAGGTATCCTACAATGAGCAGTTCTTC